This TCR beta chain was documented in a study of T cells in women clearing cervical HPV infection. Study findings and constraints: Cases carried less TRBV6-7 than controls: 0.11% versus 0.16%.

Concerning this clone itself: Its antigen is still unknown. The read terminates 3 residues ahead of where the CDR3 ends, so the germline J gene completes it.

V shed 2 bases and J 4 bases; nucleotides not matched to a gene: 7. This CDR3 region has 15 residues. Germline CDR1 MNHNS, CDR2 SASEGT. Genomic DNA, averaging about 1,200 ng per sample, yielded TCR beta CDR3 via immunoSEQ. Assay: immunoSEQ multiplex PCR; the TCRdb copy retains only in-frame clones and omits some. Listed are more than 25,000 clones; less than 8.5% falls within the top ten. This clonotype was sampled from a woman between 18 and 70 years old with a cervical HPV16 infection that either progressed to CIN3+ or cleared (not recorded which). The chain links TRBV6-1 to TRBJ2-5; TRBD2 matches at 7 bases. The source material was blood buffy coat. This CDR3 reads CASSESRGRGETQYF. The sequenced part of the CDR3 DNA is TGTGCCAGCAGTGAATCACGGGGGAGGGGAGAGACC.